The source of this TCR beta chain is a study of blood T cells in healthy people across ages. Findings and limits, study-wide: Greater diversity and more naive CD4+ cells were seen in long-lived donors than in aged donors. Estimated diversity across one million T cells was deemed an underestimate.

In this sample, this clonotype turned up a few times. Its antigen is currently unknown. A second PCR of 7 to 11 cycles used a sample-barcoded 5' primer and a J-beta primer mix. Each sample provided no less than 2.5 million CDR3-containing paired-end reads. A single record per CDR3 protein comes from TCRdb applying MiXCR to the 5' RACE reads. The table has about 1,800,000 distinct CDR3 sequences, under 30% seen once; the top ten hold 7% to 9%. The length of the CDR3 is 15 residues. J gave up 7 bases and V 6 bases, and 12 bases lay outside the gene matches. Per the germline V gene, CDR1 is SGHRS and CDR2 is YFSETQ.

Sequencing was done on a sample of blood. This sequence originates from a woman under 40 in good health. This chain links TRBV5-1 with TRBJ1-4, with 7 nucleotides matching TRBD1. CDR3 bases: TGCGCCAGCACCAGGGGGGATAATAAAGGTGAAAAACTGTTTTTT. Its protein is CASTRGDNKGEKLFF.